The source of this T cell receptor (beta chain) is a study of blood T cell repertoires in COVID-19. After removal of 5 bases from V and 9 bases from J, the junction contained 16 bases not matched to a gene. The germline gives CDR1 WSHSY, CDR2 SAAADI. The CDR3 is made up of 16 amino acids. Recruitment covered roughly 24 US areas and drew participants whose ages spanned roughly 18 to 89 years. Produced via immunoSEQ multiplex PCR; TCRdb's table is partial and in-frame only. The sample lists about 270,000 clones, more than 85% occurring once. The genes are TRBV10-2 and TRBJ2-1; 7 bases are shared with TRBD1. This TCR was recovered from a man aged 40-49 years who had been exposed to COVID-19. The source material was PBMCs or T cells enriched from blood (not recorded which). For the CDR3, the DNA is TGCGCCAGCAGTCCTCGAGACAGGGTAGCCACGATTGAGCAGTTCTTC. It translates to CASSPRDRVATIEQFF.